This T cell receptor (beta chain) comes out of a study of identifying expanded T cells in peripheral blood. Study-level results: Over approximately two and four weeks, about 15 and 19 clones changed, versus around 1.2 between replicates. Variance in clone template counts between two-week samples significantly increased with total template count across all healthy donors.

TCRdb keeps only in-frame clones here, not all; method: immunoSEQ multiplex PCR. The sample comprises 90,000 to 110,000 clones, roughly nine tenths of which are singletons, and just under 8.5% rests with the top ten. In the case of this clone: Its antigen is still unknown.

The germline V and J ends were trimmed by 6 bases and 7 bases, with 9 bases remaining between them. CDR1 is MNHEY and CDR2 is SMNVEV in the germline V gene (reference sequence). The CDR3 has 11 amino acids. No infections or other immune events were documented during collection. The receptor was derived from a person aged 18-69 years in good health. The chain joins TRBV27 to TRBJ1-1; D is ambiguous. Sequences were obtained from blood. The CDR3 nucleotides are TGTGCCAGCAGGGGAGAGGGTGAAGCTTTCTTT. Translating gives CASRGEGEAFF.